These 32 T cell receptor beta chains originate from one sample sequenced in a study of cytomegalovirus exposure and HLA in healthy donors. 13 Jbeta primers and 60 Vbeta primers were used for the PCR. Clones were sequenced by immunoSEQ multiplex PCR, and TCRdb holds only the in-frame ones, with some missing. The sample lists roughly 100,000 clones, about 80% occurring once. Sequencing used PBMCs. These receptors were obtained from a male donor in good health and CMV-seropositive.

This chain uses TRBV7-9 with TRBJ1-1; D is uncertain. V was trimmed by 5 bases and J by 1 base, leaving 8 bases between them. Germline values: CDR1 SEHNR, CDR2 FQNEAQ (reference sequence). The CDR3 runs 13 residues. As DNA, the CDR3 is TGTGCCAGCAGCCATACACCGAACACTGAAGCTTTCTTT. This sequence encodes CASSHTPNTEAFF. The full variable domain, rest sourced from reference TRBV7-9 and TRBJ1-1, is DTGVSQNPRHKITKRGQNVTFRCDPISEHNRLYWYRQTLGQGPEFLTYFQNEAQLEKSRLLSDRFSAERPKGSFSTLEIQRTEQGDSAMYLCASSHTPNTEAFFGQGTRLTVV.

The V and J genes are TRBV9 and TRBJ1-2; 7 nucleotides match TRBD1. Germline trimming cut 4 bases from V and 6 bases from J; bases unmatched to any gene: 9. The CDR3 loop spans 14 amino acids. Germline values: CDR1 SGDLS, CDR2 YYNGEE. CDR3 region: CASSPPGGIHGYTF. DNA of the CDR3: TGTGCCAGCAGCCCCCCAGGGGGAATCCATGGCTACACCTTC.

The chain recombines TRBV6-5 with TRBJ2-1; 9 nucleotides align to TRBD2. V dropped 4 bases and J dropped 3; count of bases not matched to a gene: 4. The germline V gene encodes CDR1 MNHEY and CDR2 SVGAGI. The CDR3 is 15 amino acids. Here the CDR3 reads CASSSLAGSYNEQFF. CDR3 in DNA: TGTGCCAGCAGTTCTCTAGCGGGAAGCTACAATGAGCAGTTCTTC.

This clone was found once. The chain couples TRBV2 to TRBJ1-4; 7 bases agree with TRBD1. Unmatched junction bases numbered 7, after V lost 6 bases and J lost 6 bases. The CDR3 contains 14 residues. CDR1 SNHLY and CDR2 FYNNEI come from the germline V gene. DNA for the CDR3: TGTGCCAGCAGCGGGACAGCTTCTTATGAAAAACTGTTTTTT. It codes for CASSGTASYEKLFF.

The chain joins TRBV7-9 to TRBJ2-1; 14 nucleotides align to TRBD2. The CDR3 sequence is 15 residues long. Per the germline V gene, CDR1 is SEHNR and CDR2 is FQNEAQ (reference sequence). Trimming at V came to 5 bases and at J to 5 bases, leaving 2 bases not matched to a gene. DNA of the CDR3: TGTGCCAGCAGCCAGACTAGCGGGGGGGACAATGAGCAGTTCTTC. Its protein is CASSQTSGGDNEQFF. The complete variable domain, with remaining parts taken from reference TRBV7-9 and TRBJ2-1, reads DTGVSQNPRHKITKRGQNVTFRCDPISEHNRLYWYRQTLGQGPEFLTYFQNEAQLEKSRLLSDRFSAERPKGSFSTLEIQRTEQGDSAMYLCASSQTSGGDNEQFFGPGTRLTVL.

The CDR3 spells CASSLEPGDPDTQYF. For the CDR3, the DNA is TGTGCCAGCAGCTTAGAACCAGGGGATCCAGATACGCAGTATTTT. The chain is built from TRBV7-8 and TRBJ2-3; maybe TRBD1 (6 bases). With 1 base removed from V and 4 bases from J, the gap between germline ends came to 12 bases. CDR3 size: 15 residues. The germline gives CDR1 SGHVS, CDR2 FQNEAQ.

The chain employs TRBV5-4 and TRBJ2-6; 9 bases align to TRBD1. CDR3 length equals 19 residues. Trimming removed 0 bases from V and 0 bases from J; junction bases left unmatched: 7. Per the germline V gene, CDR1 is SGHNT and CDR2 is YYREEE (reference sequence). The CDR3 loop reads CASSLARDRDISGANVLTF. CDR3 bases: TGTGCCAGCAGCTTGGCCCGGGACAGGGATATCTCTGGGGCCAACGTCCTGACTTTC.

The chain couples TRBV13 to TRBJ1-6; D unresolved. Trimming shortened V by 2 bases and J by 9 bases, and 14 bases separated the two germline ends. The germline V gene has CDR1 PRHDT and CDR2 FYEKMQ (reference sequence). The CDR3 totals 15 residues. The CDR3 region is CASSLKPLNGSPLHF. CDR3 bases: TGTGCCAGCAGCTTAAAACCTTTGAACGGTTCACCCCTCCACTTT.

V usage is TRBV4-1 and J usage is TRBJ1-6, with 11 bases matching TRBD1. Germline V lookup: CDR1 MGHRA, CDR2 YSYEKL. The CDR3 covers 15 residues. The V segment lost 6 bases and the J segment 9 bases; nucleotides outside the gene matches: 7. The CDR3 bases are TGCGCCAGCAGTTGGGGACAGGGGGTGATTTCACCCCTCCACTTT. Its protein product is CASSWGQGVISPLHF.

The V call is TRBV27, the J call TRBJ2-7; 7 bases agree with TRBD2. From germline, CDR1 is MNHEY and CDR2 SMNVEV (reference sequence). Unmatched junction bases numbered 15, after V lost 5 bases and J lost 2 bases. CDR3 length: 17 amino acids. The CDR3 DNA reads TGTGCCAGCAGTCCCCGAGGGGAAGCGGGGTTAACCTACGAGCAGTACTTC. Amino acid sequence: CASSPRGEAGLTYEQYF.

A remark on this clone: Other nucleotide sequences from this sample produce the same CDR3. The V gene is TRBV9, the J gene TRBJ1-2, with D unclear. This CDR3 spans 14 amino acids. Trimming took 0 bases from V and 2 from J, leaving 8 bases between them. Germline V gives CDR1 SGDLS, CDR2 YYNGEE. CDR3 protein: CASSVGSGNYGYTF. CDR3 bases: TGTGCCAGCAGCGTAGGTTCGGGGAACTATGGCTACACCTTC. The variable domain in full, with the rest retrieved from reference TRBV9 and TRBJ1-2, is DSGVTQTPKHLITATGQRVTLRCSPRSGDLSVYWYQQSLDQGLQFLIQYYNGEERAKGNILERFSAQQFPDLHSELNLSSLELGDSALYFCASSVGSGNYGYTFGSGTRLTVV.

V gene TRBV7-9 combines with J gene TRBJ1-1, with 7 bases lining up with TRBD1. Trimming removed 2 bases from V and 4 bases from J; junction bases left unmatched: 10. CDR3 length: 16 residues. Germline V CDR1 and CDR2: SEHNR, FQNEAQ (reference sequence). The CDR3 DNA is TGTGCCAGCAGCTTAAGCCGAGGGGGCGCGATCACTGAAGCTTTCTTT. Protein: CASSLSRGGAITEAFF.

Concerning this clone: The sample holds other DNA sequences that translate to the same CDR3. The chain recombines TRBV30 with TRBJ1-1; perhaps TRBD1 as D (5 bases). Trimming stripped 0 bases from V and 2 bases from J, with 7 bases between. The CDR3 sequence is 13 residues long. Per germline, CDR1 GTSNPN and CDR2 SVGIG (reference sequence). The CDR3: CAWSVQVNTEAFF. As DNA, the CDR3 is TGTGCCTGGAGTGTACAGGTAAACACTGAAGCTTTCTTT. Combining the CDR3 with reference TRBV30 and TRBJ1-1 gives the whole variable domain SQTIHQWPATLVQPVGSPLSLECTVEGTSNPNLYWYRQAAGRGLQLLFYSVGIGQISSEVPQNLSASRPQDRQFILSSKKLLLSDSGFYLCAWSVQVNTEAFFGQGTRLTVV.

The V call is TRBV6-1, the J call TRBJ1-2; D remains ambiguous. The CDR3 has 15 amino acids. Trimming shortened V by 8 bases and J by 4 bases, and 20 bases separated the two germline ends. Germline CDR1 MNHNS, CDR2 SASEGT. CDR3 protein: CASRIGTATTYGYTF. In nucleotides, the CDR3 is TGTGCCAGCCGAATTGGAACAGCTACGACCTATGGCTACACCTTC.

The chain carries TRBV25-1 and TRBJ2-1; 12 bases map to TRBD2. This CDR3 contains 16 residues. V lost 3 bases and J lost 9; bases outside the gene matches: 9. Germline loops: CDR1 MGHDK, CDR2 SYGVNS. The DNA of the CDR3 is TGTGCCAGCAGTGAGGAGCCTAGCGGGGGGGCGCGTGAGCAGTTCTTC. Translated: CASSEEPSGGAREQFF. Full variable domain (rest looked up from reference TRBV25-1 and TRBJ2-1): EADIYQTPRYLVIGTGKKITLECSQTMGHDKMYWYQQDPGMELHLIHYSYGVNSTEKGDLSSESTVSRIRTEHFPLTLESARPSHTSQYLCASSEEPSGGAREQFFGPGTRLTVL.

The table lists this clone with a few counts. The rearrangement links TRBV6-5 to TRBJ1-1, with TRBD1 matching over 8 bases. This CDR3 contains 14 residues. V shed 6 bases, J shed 2 bases, and the junction held 5 bases outside the gene matches. Per the germline V gene, CDR1 is MNHEY and CDR2 is SVGAGI. Here the CDR3 reads CASRPGQANTEAFF. Written as DNA, the CDR3 is TGTGCCAGCAGGCCGGGACAGGCCAACACTGAAGCTTTCTTT.

About this clone itself: The junction and the germline gene differ at one end; a read error may be behind it. The genes are TRBV7-7 and TRBJ1-2, with 7 bases lining up with TRBD1. CDR1 is SSHAT, CDR2 FNYEAQ, per germline (reference sequence). There are 14 residues in the CDR3. In DNA, the CDR3 is TGTGCTAGCAGCCCCGGGGACAGCTCACGTAGGCTCACCTTC. Its protein product is CASSPGDSSRRLTF.

This sequence joins TRBV9 and TRBJ2-7; D is uncertain. CDR3 length equals 12 residues. Germline CDR1 and CDR2: SGDLS and YYNGEE. Trimming took 4 bases from V and 3 from J, leaving 8 bases between them. CDR3 DNA sequence: TGTGCCAGCAGCCCCGGGTTCTACGAGCAGTACTTC. This codes for CASSPGFYEQYF. Using reference TRBV9 and TRBJ2-7 for the parts outside the CDR3, the full variable domain is DSGVTQTPKHLITATGQRVTLRCSPRSGDLSVYWYQQSLDQGLQFLIQYYNGEERAKGNILERFSAQQFPDLHSELNLSSLELGDSALYFCASSPGFYEQYFGPGTRLTVT.

J is TRBJ1-1 and V is TRBV5-1, with D perhaps matching TRBD1 (5 bases). Trimming pared 0 bases from V and 1 base from J, leaving 10 bases between. This CDR3 is 15 amino acids long. Germline loops: CDR1 SGHRS, CDR2 YFSETQ. DNA for the CDR3: TGCGCCAGCAGCTTGGTTCCAGGGCGGAACACTGAAGCTTTCTTT. This sequence encodes CASSLVPGRNTEAFF.

This rearrangement joins TRBV18 to TRBJ2-2; 7 bases map to TRBD1. Trimming at V came to 5 bases and at J to 3 bases, leaving 3 bases not matched to a gene. The CDR3 sequence is 14 residues long. Germline lookup yields CDR1 KGHSH and CDR2 LQKENI. CDR3 nucleotide sequence: TGTGCCAGCTCAACTGGGACAGACACCGGGGAGCTGTTTTTT. Protein sequence: CASSTGTDTGELFF.

This clone turned up a few times. V usage is TRBV9 and J usage is TRBJ1-6, with 9 bases identical to TRBD1. This CDR3 spans 13 amino acids. The trim removed 1 base at V and 10 bases at J, leaving 0 bases unmatched. CDR1 and CDR2 from the germline V gene are SGDLS and YYNGEE. CDR3 sequence: CASSVTGGSPLHF. The DNA of the CDR3 is TGTGCCAGCAGCGTAACAGGGGGCTCACCCCTCCACTTT.

The V call is TRBV18, the J call TRBJ1-4; a possible D gene is TRBD1 (6 bases). CDR3 length equals 16 residues. Germline CDR1 reads KGHSH; CDR2 reads LQKENI. With 3 bases removed from V and 3 bases from J, the gap between germline ends came to 14 bases. The CDR3 DNA reads TGTGCCAGCTCACCTTCGCAGACAGGTTCTAATGAAAAACTGTTTTTT. Protein sequence: CASSPSQTGSNEKLFF.

This clone appeared a few times. The chain is built from TRBV29-1 and TRBJ1-1; no reliable D call. The CDR3 contains 14 residues. Per germline, CDR1 SQVTM and CDR2 ANQGSEA. Trimming removed 4 bases at V and 3 bases at J, with 15 bases between. CDR3 sequence (DNA): TGCAGCGTTGGGTTTGGCAGTTTCTACACTGAAGCTTTCTTT. Translating it yields CSVGFGSFYTEAFF.

V usage is TRBV6-4 and J usage is TRBJ2-3; 10 bases line up with TRBD2. CDR3 length equals 14 residues. The germline V gene has CDR1 MRHNA and CDR2 SNTAGT. With 6 bases clipped from V and 3 bases from J, the junction kept 3 bases outside the gene matches. The CDR3 sequence is CASSTAGGTDTQYF. CDR3 DNA: TGTGCCAGCAGCACAGCGGGAGGGACAGATACGCAGTATTTT.

The chain combines TRBV6-5 with TRBJ1-1, with D possibly being TRBD1 (5 bases). The germline CDR1 and CDR2 sequences are MNHEY and SVGAGI. Trimming removed 5 bases from V and 6 bases from J, with 16 bases in between. The CDR3 has 14 residues. In DNA form, the CDR3 reads TGTGCCAGCAGTCGCCCGGGACTGTCTTCTGAAGCTTTCTTT. It encodes CASSRPGLSSEAFF.

There are a few counts of this clone. The V gene is TRBV30, the J gene TRBJ1-3, with D tentatively TRBD1 (5 bases). The CDR3 covers 15 residues. CDR1 is GTSNPN, CDR2 SVGIG, per germline (reference sequence). V was trimmed by 1 base and J by 2 bases, leaving 12 bases between them. CDR3 sequence: CAWSEGLIAGNTIYF. The CDR3 nucleotides read TGTGCCTGGAGTGAGGGGCTTATCGCTGGAAACACCATATATTTT.

This clone was seen only a few times. The chain combines TRBV2 with TRBJ2-7; D unclear. The length of the CDR3 is 13 residues. V lost 2 bases to trimming and J lost 3 bases, with 8 bases between them. Germline CDR1 is SNHLY and CDR2 is FYNNEI. The CDR3 DNA reads TGTGCCAGCAGTGAACGAGAGCTCTACGAGCAGTACTTC. Protein product: CASSERELYEQYF. The complete variable domain, with remaining parts taken from reference TRBV2 and TRBJ2-7, reads EPEVTQTPSHQVTQMGQEVILRCVPISNHLYFYWYRQILGQKVEFLVSFYNNEISEKSEIFDDQFSVERPDGSNFTLKIRSTKLEDSAMYFCASSERELYEQYFGPGTRLTVT.

The count of this clone is one. This chain joins TRBV4-1 and TRBJ1-1, with 12 bases identical to TRBD1. The V segment lost 1 base and the J segment 4 bases; nucleotides outside the gene matches: 10. The CDR3 is 18 amino acids. From germline, CDR1 is MGHRA and CDR2 YSYEKL. CDR3 nucleotide sequence: TGCGCCAGCAGCCAAGGAGGGACAGGGGGCCTCCCACGCACTGAAGCTTTCTTT. Protein product: CASSQGGTGGLPRTEAFF.

This sequence joins TRBV2 and TRBJ1-1, with D perhaps TRBD1 (5 bases). Germline-derived CDR1 and CDR2 are SNHLY and FYNNEI. V lost 7 bases and J 0 bases, leaving 12 bases between the germline ends. The CDR3 loop spans 14 amino acids. CDR3 bases: TGTGCCAGCAATCGCGACAGCTTGAACACTGAAGCTTTCTTT. This translates into CASNRDSLNTEAFF.

This chain joins TRBV2 and TRBJ1-2, with D possibly matching TRBD1 (5 bases). Between the trimmed V and J ends, which lost 3 bases and 6 bases, there was a span of 11 bases. The germline CDR1 and CDR2 sequences are SNHLY and FYNNEI. This CDR3 is built from 13 residues. This chain's CDR3 is CASSDGQGHGYTF. CDR3 DNA: TGTGCCAGCAGTGATGGGCAGGGTCATGGCTACACCTTC.

CDR3 amino acids: CASSIDPTGGVYTEAFF. As DNA, the CDR3 is TGTGCCAGTAGTATAGATCCTACAGGGGGCGTTTACACTGAAGCTTTCTTT. V is TRBV19 and J is TRBJ1-1; 9 nucleotides agree with TRBD1. CDR1 is LNHDA, CDR2 SQIVND, per germline (reference sequence). Germline trimming cut 0 bases from V and 3 bases from J; bases unmatched to any gene: 8. The CDR3 is made up of 17 amino acids.

The rearrangement joins TRBV25-1 to TRBJ2-7; 7 nucleotides match TRBD1. Looked up from germline, CDR1 is MGHDK and CDR2 is SYGVNS. The CDR3 has 13 amino acids. The ends lost 7 bases at V and 3 bases at J; junction bases unmatched: 6. Here the CDR3 reads CASTRQGSYEQYF. Here the CDR3 DNA reads TGTGCCAGCACCCGACAGGGAAGCTACGAGCAGTACTTC.